Given below is one T cell receptor beta chain in context. The antigen this receptor binds is unknown. The CDR3 covers 15 residues, taking in both the cysteine and the phenylalanine. No DNA is given. CDR1 and CDR2 (SNHLY, FYNNEI) derive from the germline V gene. TCRdb lists the instrument as Illumina HiSeq 2500. To build sequencing libraries, a previously published PCR protocol was used to amplify the recombined TCRbeta locus. Regarding the original processing steps: Reads whose average quality score was below 30 were removed, and the reads that remained were processed with IMSEQ. Each clonotype was defined by the combination of Vbeta gene, Jbeta gene and CDR3 amino acid sequence. To quantify how much the repertoires of different populations overlapped, the Morisita-Horn index was computed on the top 100 expanded clones. Renyi diversity profiles calculated on the top 100 expanded clones were used to assess clonal diversity. TCRdb reprocessed the reads into one record per CDR3 protein sequence, lacking DNA. The V and J calls here are based on TCRdb, not the publication. This sample's clone table shows 2,500 to 4,000 distinct CDR3 sequences. The ten most abundant clones make up 5.3% of the sample.

The record originates from a study of GPR56 and killer-like receptors on CD4 memory cells (dated by TCRdb to about 2019). Broadly, across the study: According to the study's proposal, human CD4+ memory T-cell differentiation and cytokine production potential are marked by the progressive acquisition of KLRB1, KLRG1, GPR56 and then KLRF1. The healthy blood donors were described in the study as age-matched to the liver disease patients, whose median age was approximately 70 years. Points the paper makes about the study in general: Clonal frequency was low in the marker-negative population and increased progressively along the proposed pathway, with TCRbeta diversity decreasing accordingly. Rather than full repertoires, the diversity and similarity analyses used only the 100 most expanded clones in each population. Overlap of TCR repertoires was observed especially between the late populations 4 and 5, and partly population 3. Clones dominating late populations 4 and 5 were also found in early populations 1 and 2, and this finding was taken by the authors as evidence for linear differentiation.

Prior to TCRbeta sequencing, five KLR/GPR56-defined CD4+ populations were enriched by fluorescence-activated cell sorting. To test whether memory differentiation follows a linear pathway, the researchers sequenced TCRbeta repertoires from five CD4+ T-cell subsets, each defined by expression of KLRB1, KLRG1, GPR56 and KLRF1. TCR-sequenced cells came from peripheral blood of healthy control individuals, reported as five donors in the TCRbeta analysis figure. Heparinized peripheral blood was collected and all samples were processed within one hour of retrieval. To isolate peripheral blood mononuclear cells, blood was diluted 1:2 in PBS and put through Biocoll density gradient centrifugation at room temperature. Before flow sorting, freshly isolated PBMCs underwent magnetic sorting with anti-CD4 MicroBeads to enrich CD4+ T cells. A BD FACSAria II was used to sort CD4+ T cells, enriched from the PBMCs of healthy donors, according to marker expression. Surface staining used anti-KLRB1 clone 191B8, anti-KLRF1 clone 4A4.D10 and anti-KLRG1 clone REA261 antibodies from Miltenyi Biotec.

Sequenced: memory CD4+ T cells from blood. This receptor was obtained from a human donor in good health. The chain links TRBV2 with TRBJ1-5; with no DNA, the TCRdb D assignment of TRBD1 cannot be verified. The CDR3 is CASKSTGGPNQPQHF.